This T cell receptor beta chain was profiled in a study of blood T cells in healthy people across ages. Germline lookup yields CDR1 SGHTA and CDR2 FQGNSA. This CDR3 comprises 14 residues. Trimming removed 6 bases from V and 1 base from J, with 12 bases in between. On this clonotype: The antigen is undetermined.

General study results and limits: Older age coincided with a roughly linear decline in TCR beta diversity per million T cells.

A second about 6 to 12 cycle PCR used barcoded and J-beta primers. TCRdb re-analysed the 5' RACE reads in MiXCR, keeping a single row per CDR3 protein. The repertoire holds 600,000 to 1,000,000 distinct CDR3 sequences, with 25% as singletons. The same sample was also studied in work on T cells of mothers and their children. That work contributes: Unrelated mother-child pairs always had slightly, but never significantly, lower normalized overlap than related pairs.

Sequencing input: blood. The clonotype was recovered from a boy aged 5-17 years in good health. This sequence joins TRBV7-2 and TRBJ1-2; D might be TRBD1 (5 bases). CDR3 loop: CASRYQGDNYGYTF. The CDR3 bases are TGTGCCAGCAGATATCAGGGCGATAACTATGGCTACACCTTC.